This T cell receptor (beta chain) was profiled in a study of cytomegalovirus exposure and HLA in healthy donors. A multiplex PCR was run with 60 Vbeta primers and 13 Jbeta primers. The method was immunoSEQ multiplex PCR; TCRdb's version includes in-frame clones alone and lacks a portion of them. Of 180,000 or so clones in the sample, roughly 79% are singletons; the top ten hold just under 5%. V lost 6 bases, J lost 1 base, and 9 bases lay in between. There are 14 residues in the CDR3. Per the germline V gene, CDR1 is MNHEY and CDR2 is SMNVEV (reference sequence). This rearrangement joins TRBV27 to TRBJ2-2; no clear D. Sequenced: PBMCs. The receptor's source is a young woman in good health and CMV-seropositive. The CDR3 region is CASRSSGNTGELFF. DNA of the CDR3: TGTGCCAGCAGATCCTCGGGGAACACCGGGGAGCTGTTTTTT.